This entry describes one TCR beta chain. The CDR3 has 15 residues. The V gene's germline CDR1 is SGHVS and CDR2 FQNEAQ. J gave up 1 base and V 5 bases, and 3 bases lay outside the gene matches. The entry originates in a study of blood T cell repertoires in COVID-19. The overall study: T cells, B-cell-depleted T cells, or PBMCs supplied cDNA or gDNA.

Only in-frame clones appear in the TCRdb table, and some are missing; sequencing was by immunoSEQ multiplex PCR. The sample carries 150,000 to 200,000 clones, about 75% recorded once. The chain couples TRBV7-8 to TRBJ2-1; 9 bases fit TRBD1. The clonotype was recovered from a woman in her 50s with active or convalescent COVID-19. Material: peripheral blood. CDR3 nucleotides: TGTGCCAGCAGCCCCGACAGGGGGTCCTACAATGAGCAGTTCTTC. Encoded protein: CASSPDRGSYNEQFF.